This T cell receptor (beta chain) was sequenced for a study of OX40 agonist ivuxolimab in advanced cancers. Study background: Administration of intravenous ivuxolimab to patients occurred every 2 weeks at 0.01 to 10 mg/kg.

Using immunoSEQ multiplex PCR, the repertoire was profiled, and TCRdb retains in-frame clones only, with some absent. The sample yields tens of thousands of clones, around 85% seen once. CDR3 length: 12 amino acids. Germline V CDR1 and CDR2: GTSNPN, SVGIG (reference sequence). V lost 1 base to trimming and J lost 7 bases, with 8 bases between them. Study findings and constraints: Which antigen the expanded peripheral T cells recognized is unknown.

To note about this clone: What it binds is not known.

This receptor was obtained from an adult with an advanced solid tumor such as melanoma, head and neck, liver or kidney cancer. Sequencing used CD4+ or CD8+ T cells sorted from blood, obtained in a trial of the OX40 agonist ivuxolimab. The chain couples TRBV30 to TRBJ2-1, with D unclear. The CDR3 bases are TGTGCCTGGAGTGGATTGGTGAATGAGCAGTTCTTC. This translates into CAWSGLVNEQFF.